Listed here are 30 T cell receptor beta chains from one sample, sequenced in a study of OX40 agonist ivuxolimab in advanced cancers. Sequencing used immunoSEQ multiplex PCR; TCRdb keeps in-frame clones, though not all of them. The data show some 73,000 clones, with 65% to 90% seen just once and approximately 0.73% held by the top ten. The sequencing here drew on CD4+ or CD8+ T cells sorted from blood, taken in a trial of the OX40 agonist ivuxolimab. The source is an adult with an advanced solid tumor such as melanoma, head and neck, liver or kidney cancer.

The chain carries TRBV30 and TRBJ1-5; no clear D gene. The ends were cut back, 8 bases at V and 0 bases at J, with 14 bases in the middle. This CDR3 contains 14 residues. Per the germline V gene, CDR1 is GTSNPN and CDR2 is SVGIG (reference sequence). Here the CDR3 DNA reads TGTGCCGCACAAGGAGGGAATAGCAATCAGCCCCAGCATTTT. Amino acids: CAAQGGNSNQPQHF.

The chain joins TRBV7-2 to TRBJ2-5; TRBD2 matches 10 bases. The CDR3 contains 17 residues. Germline V gives CDR1 SGHTA, CDR2 FQGNSA. Unmatched junction bases numbered 13, after V lost 5 bases and J lost 4 bases. The CDR3 spells CASSPEASGSPRETQYF. In DNA form, the CDR3 reads TGTGCCAGCAGCCCAGAGGCTAGCGGGAGCCCTCGAGAGACCCAGTACTTC.

This chain links TRBV7-6 with TRBJ2-3; D ambiguous. CDR3 size: 13 residues. The germline V and J ends were trimmed by 5 bases and 4 bases, with 10 bases remaining between them. Per the germline V gene, CDR1 is SGHVS and CDR2 is FNYEAQ. CDR3 DNA sequence: TGTGCCAGCAGCCCATGGGTTGCAGATACGCAGTATTTT. Protein sequence: CASSPWVADTQYF.

The chain has TRBV29-1 and TRBJ1-1; the match to TRBD1 covers 8 bases. With V trimmed by 5 bases and J by 0 bases, 2 bases remained unmatched. The CDR3 totals 13 residues. Germline CDR1 and CDR2: SQVTM and ANQGSEA. This CDR3 reads CSVRTGLNTEAFF. The CDR3 nucleotides read TGCAGCGTTCGGACAGGGTTGAACACTGAAGCTTTCTTT.

The chain employs TRBV7-2 and TRBJ1-3, with 8 bases that match TRBD1. The CDR3 sequence is 16 residues long. Per the germline V gene, CDR1 is SGHTA and CDR2 is FQGNSA. The ends lost 1 base at V and 1 base at J; junction bases unmatched: 3. In DNA form, the CDR3 reads TGTGCCAGCAGCTTAGGACAGGGGCGATCTGGAAACACCATATATTTT. Translated, it gives CASSLGQGRSGNTIYF.

The chain employs TRBV5-4 and TRBJ1-1; TRBD1 is a possible D gene (5 bases). V was pared by 0 bases and J by 8 bases, with 14 bases between. Germline V gives CDR1 SGHNT, CDR2 YYREEE (reference sequence). The CDR3 contains 14 residues. In nucleotides, the CDR3 is TGTGCCAGCAGCTTGGTTGCAGGGTTCGGGGAAGCTTTCTTT. Its protein is CASSLVAGFGEAFF.

The chain carries TRBV6-9 and TRBJ2-5, with D possibly TRBD1 on 5 matching bases. CDR3 length: 15 residues. V gave up 0 bases and J gave up 6 bases, with 14 bases separating them. Looked up from germline, CDR1 is MNHGY and CDR2 is SVAAGI. The CDR3 spells CASSYSKAGKKTQYF. Written as DNA, the CDR3 is TGTGCCAGCAGTTATTCGAAGGCAGGGAAGAAGACCCAGTACTTC.

The rearrangement links TRBV4-1 to TRBJ2-5; 10 bases agree with TRBD2. J lost 5 bases, V lost 0 bases, and 9 bases had no gene match. Germline CDR1 reads MGHRA; CDR2 reads YSYEKL. This CDR3 spans 17 amino acids. The CDR3 spells CASSQDGLAGARETQYF. Here the CDR3 DNA reads TGCGCCAGCAGCCAAGATGGGCTAGCGGGAGCCAGGGAGACCCAGTACTTC.

CDR3 nucleotide sequence: TGTGCCAGCCGTCGACAGGGCGAACAGCCCCAGCATTTT. Its translation: CASRRQGEQPQHF. The chain recombines TRBV6-1 with TRBJ1-5; 7 nucleotides match TRBD1. Germline trimming cut 8 bases from V and 7 bases from J; bases unmatched to any gene: 8. The CDR3 is made up of 13 amino acids. Looked up from germline, CDR1 is MNHNS and CDR2 is SASEGT.

This chain uses TRBV29-1 with TRBJ2-7, with D possibly being TRBD1 (5 bases). The CDR3 sequence is 14 residues long. Trimming removed 6 bases at V and 1 base at J, with 16 bases between. CDR1 and CDR2 (germline): SQVTM, ANQGSEA. CDR3 region: CSVGGDSLSYEQYF. The CDR3 coding sequence is TGCAGCGTGGGCGGTGACAGCTTATCCTACGAGCAGTACTTC.

The chain is built from TRBV7-8 and TRBJ1-1, with 7 nucleotides matching TRBD1. Germline V CDR1 and CDR2: SGHVS, FQNEAQ. There are 13 residues in the CDR3. V lost 4 bases to trimming and J lost 7 bases; unmatched junction nucleotides: 6. CDR3 nucleotide sequence: TGTGCCAGCAGCTCAAACAGGGGAAGTGAAGCTTTCTTT. This gives the protein CASSSNRGSEAFF.

The CDR3 here is CASSTTGALETQYF. CDR3 coding DNA: TGTGCCAGCAGCACGACAGGGGCCCTGGAGACCCAGTACTTC. The V and J genes are TRBV9 and TRBJ2-5, with TRBD1 matching 8 bases. With V trimmed by 4 bases and J by 5 bases, 7 bases remained unmatched. The CDR3 runs 14 residues. CDR1 SGDLS and CDR2 YYNGEE come from the germline V gene.

This sequence joins TRBV7-2 and TRBJ2-5, with a possible D match to TRBD1 (6 bases). Trimming took off 4 bases at V and 3 bases at J, with 9 bases between the two ends. Germline V CDR1 and CDR2: SGHTA, FQGNSA. This CDR3 spans 13 amino acids. The CDR3: CASSSDRKETQYF. The CDR3 DNA reads as TGTGCCAGCAGCTCGGACAGAAAAGAGACCCAGTACTTC.

The J gene is TRBJ2-2, the V gene TRBV7-9; D is unresolved. The germline V gene encodes CDR1 SEHNR and CDR2 FQNEAQ (reference sequence). The CDR3 length is 16 residues. Trimming took 1 base from V and 0 from J, leaving 9 bases between them. The CDR3 region has the DNA TGTGCCAGCAGCTTAGATGAGTACGCGAACACCGGGGAGCTGTTTTTT. Its protein is CASSLDEYANTGELFF.

This sequence joins TRBV28 and TRBJ1-5; no clear D gene. CDR1 is MDHEN and CDR2 is SYDVKM in the germline V gene. The germline V and J ends were trimmed by 1 base and 5 bases, with 12 bases remaining between them. The CDR3 is 15 amino acids. CDR3 in amino acids: CASSLSGGTYQPQHF. The CDR3 DNA follows: TGTGCCAGCAGTTTATCAGGCGGTACATATCAGCCCCAGCATTTT.

The rearrangement links TRBV6-4 to TRBJ2-1; the match to TRBD2 covers 9 bases. Germline CDR1 MRHNA, CDR2 SNTAGT. Trimming at V came to 6 bases and at J to 8 bases, leaving 8 bases not matched to a gene. The CDR3 length is 14 residues. CDR3 amino acids: CASSPQRGEHEQFF. The CDR3, as DNA: TGTGCCAGCAGCCCTCAGCGGGGGGAACATGAGCAGTTCTTC.

The chain has TRBV19 and TRBJ2-2, with 7 bases matching TRBD1. The CDR3 has 15 residues. The junction had 7 bases not matched to a gene; V was cut back by 6 bases and J by 3 bases. Germline lookup yields CDR1 LNHDA and CDR2 SQIVND (reference sequence). The DNA of the CDR3 is TGTGCCAGTAGCCCCGGGACAGAGTACACCGGGGAGCTGTTTTTT. Translating gives CASSPGTEYTGELFF.

The rearrangement joins TRBV7-9 to TRBJ2-7, with D perhaps matching TRBD1 or TRBD2 (5 bases each). The CDR3 is 15 residues long. Germline CDR1 and CDR2: SEHNR and FQNEAQ (reference sequence). The V end was cut by 3 bases, the J end by 0 bases, with 12 bases between. The DNA of the CDR3 is TGTGCCAGCAGCTTTAGCCAGGGAGACTCCTACGAGCAGTACTTC. This encodes CASSFSQGDSYEQYF.

The V and J genes are TRBV5-1 and TRBJ2-2; a possible D gene is TRBD1 (6 bases). The CDR3 has 15 amino acids. The germline CDR1 and CDR2 sequences are SGHRS and YFSETQ. V gave up 3 bases and J gave up 3 bases, with 12 bases separating them. CDR3 in amino acids: CASSSGGGDTGELFF. As DNA, the CDR3 is TGCGCCAGCAGCTCCGGTGGGGGCGACACCGGGGAGCTGTTTTTT.

The chain uses TRBV19 and TRBJ1-4; no reliable D call. CDR1 is LNHDA and CDR2 is SQIVND in the germline V gene (reference sequence). Deletions cut 7 bases from V and 5 bases from J, with 17 bases between. The CDR3 is 15 residues long. DNA for the CDR3: TGTGCCAGTACCCCTGACGGGAGGCCGAATGAAAAACTGTTTTTT. Its translation: CASTPDGRPNEKLFF. Full variable domain (rest looked up from reference TRBV19 and TRBJ1-4): DGGITQSPKYLFRKEGQNVTLSCEQNLNHDAMYWYRQDPGQGLRLIYYSQIVNDFQKGDIAEGYSVSREKKESFPLTVTSAQKNPTAFYLCASTPDGRPNEKLFFGSGTQLSVL.

The rearrangement uses TRBV18 and TRBJ2-1; 7 bases line up with TRBD1. Germline lookup yields CDR1 KGHSH and CDR2 LQKENI. The CDR3 loop spans 15 amino acids. V lost 1 base to trimming and J lost 7 bases; unmatched junction nucleotides: 7. The CDR3 protein is CASSPLRTGENEQFF. The CDR3 bases are TGTGCCAGCTCACCACTTAGAACAGGGGAAAATGAGCAGTTCTTC. Drawing the rest from reference TRBV18 and TRBJ2-1, the complete variable domain is NAGVMQNPRHLVRRRGQEARLRCSPMKGHSHVYWYRQLPEEGLKFMVYLQKENIIDESGMPKERFSAEFPKEGPSILRIQQVVRGDSAAYFCASSPLRTGENEQFFGPGTRLTVL.

This clone appeared a single time. The rearrangement links TRBV30 to TRBJ1-5; the match to TRBD1 covers 7 bases. The CDR3 loop spans 13 amino acids. In germline, CDR1 is GTSNPN, CDR2 SVGIG (reference sequence). With 3 bases clipped from V and 9 bases from J, the junction kept 8 bases outside the gene matches. CDR3 region: CAWSPRQGSPQHF. CDR3 bases: TGTGCCTGGAGCCCTCGACAGGGTTCGCCCCAGCATTTT.

The V call is TRBV5-1, the J call TRBJ1-2; D call uncertain. Trimming took 4 bases from V and 7 from J, leaving 17 bases between them. This CDR3 is 14 amino acids long. Per the germline V gene, CDR1 is SGHRS and CDR2 is YFSETQ. The DNA of the CDR3 is TGCGCCAGCAGCCCGGATGAGGGATCGGGTGGCTACACCTTC. Protein: CASSPDEGSGGYTF.

The J gene is TRBJ1-2, the V gene TRBV7-2; D gene unclear. Germline assignment: CDR1 SGHTA and CDR2 FQGNSA. The CDR3 has 15 amino acids. V lost 0 bases, J lost 2 bases, and 10 bases lay in between. In DNA form, the CDR3 reads TGTGCCAGCAGCTTAGCGGTGGGCGGGAACTATGGCTACACCTTC. Its translation is CASSLAVGGNYGYTF.

The chain combines TRBV2 with TRBJ2-7, with D uncertain. This CDR3 comprises 12 residues. CDR1 and CDR2 from the germline V gene are SNHLY and FYNNEI. V was trimmed by 5 bases and J by 0 bases, leaving 5 bases between them. DNA for the CDR3: TGTGCCAGCAGTTACCTCTCCTACGAGCAGTACTTC. Encoded protein: CASSYLSYEQYF.

The V call is TRBV5-6, the J call TRBJ2-5; D call uncertain. The germline CDR1 and CDR2 sequences are SGHDT and YYEEEE. The V end was cut by 1 base, the J end by 3 bases, with 10 bases between. This CDR3 has 14 residues. CDR3 sequence (DNA): TGTGCCAGCAGCTTGAGGAAAATGGAAGAGACCCAGTACTTC. Translated, it gives CASSLRKMEETQYF. The full variable domain, completed using reference TRBV5-6 and TRBJ2-5, is DAGVTQSPTHLIKTRGQQVTLRCSPKSGHDTVSWYQQALGQGPQFIFQYYEEEERQRGNFPDRFSGHQFPNYSSELNVNALLLGDSALYLCASSLRKMEETQYFGPGTRLLVL.

The rearrangement links TRBV7-9 to TRBJ2-4; tentative D call: TRBD1 (6 bases). CDR3 length: 14 amino acids. Trimming took off 0 bases at V and 6 bases at J, with 9 bases between the two ends. Per the germline V gene, CDR1 is SEHNR and CDR2 is FQNEAQ (reference sequence). CDR3 protein: CASSLAAGANIQYF. The CDR3 nucleotides read TGTGCCAGCAGCTTAGCCGCAGGGGCAAACATTCAGTACTTC.

The gene calls are TRBV13 and TRBJ2-7, with 7 bases aligning to TRBD1. CDR1 PRHDT and CDR2 FYEKMQ come from the germline V gene (reference sequence). The CDR3 extends over 16 amino acids. The junction had 7 bases not matched to a gene; V was cut back by 1 base and J by 1 base. The CDR3 sequence is CASSLAYQGVSYEQYF. CDR3 nucleotide sequence: TGTGCCAGCAGCTTAGCCTACCAGGGGGTATCCTACGAGCAGTACTTC.

The chain links TRBV2 to TRBJ2-7, with 8 bases aligning to TRBD2. This CDR3 contains 12 residues. V dropped 7 bases and J dropped 3; count of bases not matched to a gene: 2. CDR1 is SNHLY and CDR2 is FYNNEI in the germline V gene. The CDR3 sequence is CASTGGLYEQYF. The CDR3 DNA sequence: TGTGCCAGCACGGGGGGGCTCTACGAGCAGTACTTC.

The sample holds a few counts of this clone. This chain joins TRBV7-2 and TRBJ2-5, with D perhaps matching TRBD2 (6 bases). The ends were cut back, 1 base at V and 9 bases at J, with 18 bases in the middle. In germline, CDR1 is SGHTA, CDR2 FQGNSA. The CDR3 has 15 residues. CDR3 coding DNA: TGTGCCAGCAGCTTAGAGGATTTGGGCGGGGCGTCCCAGTACTTC. Translated, it gives CASSLEDLGGASQYF.